The 11 T cell receptor beta chains below all came from one sample that was sequenced in a study of beta chain features in type 1 diabetes. Their cognate antigens are unknown. Notes on the study in general: Among patients with Type 1 diabetes, TCRB CDR3s were moderately but significantly shorter in every one of the four CD4+ subsets.

The isolated RNA, all of it, was reverse transcribed, so expressed TCRB transcripts were what got sequenced. The protocol was immunoSEQ multiplex PCR, while the TCRdb copy is restricted to in-frame clones and leaves out a portion. The table includes approximately 730,000 clones, around an eighth detected once. The sequencing sample was made of naive CD4+ T cells from blood. The receptors were gathered from a man between 18 and 29 years old with type 1 diabetes.

The CDR3 is CASSGAFQPADTQYF. The CDR3 bases are TGTGCCAGCAGTGGAGCGTTCCAGCCCGCAGATACGCAGTATTTT. The chain has TRBV2 and TRBJ2-3; no clear D gene. Germline lookup yields CDR1 SNHLY and CDR2 FYNNEI. The CDR3 has 15 residues. V dropped 4 bases and J dropped 4 bases, with 15 bases sitting between them.

The genes are TRBV2 and TRBJ1-5; D is undetermined. The CDR3 loop spans 12 amino acids. Looked up from germline, CDR1 is SNHLY and CDR2 is FYNNEI. The germline V and J ends were trimmed by 9 bases and 5 bases, with 11 bases remaining between them. In nucleotides, the CDR3 is TGTGCCAGTCACGAGGAGGATCAGCCCCAGCATTTT. This encodes CASHEEDQPQHF.

This clone has a handful of counts. The V gene is TRBV5-6, the J gene TRBJ1-2; D remains unclear. CDR3 length equals 15 residues. Trimming took 1 base from V and 2 from J, leaving 12 bases between them. Looked up from germline, CDR1 is SGHDT and CDR2 is YYEEEE. CDR3 DNA sequence: TGTGCCAGCAGCTTGTATCCCGGGGAAAACTATGGCTACACCTTC. This encodes CASSLYPGENYGYTF.

The rearrangement links TRBV30 to TRBJ1-1; D remains unclear. Germline lookup yields CDR1 GTSNPN and CDR2 SVGIG (reference sequence). The CDR3 totals 13 residues. Trimming took 4 bases from V and 0 from J, leaving 9 bases between them. CDR3 residues: CAWTQLMNTEAFF. The CDR3 DNA reads TGTGCCTGGACACAGCTCATGAACACTGAAGCTTTCTTT.

The chain is built from TRBV30 and TRBJ1-5; the D gene is possibly TRBD1 (6 bases). Germline V gene data show CDR1 as GTSNPN and CDR2 as SVGIG (reference sequence). V shed 2 bases and J shed 7 bases, with 12 bases lying between them. The CDR3 extends over 13 amino acids. CDR3 nucleotides: TGTGCCTGGAGTCCGGTTGGACAGCAGCCCCAGCATTTT. Protein product: CAWSPVGQQPQHF.

The CDR3 nucleotides are TGTGCCAGCACCCAAACAGGGTGGCAAACGGCCGGGGAGCTGTTTTTT. Residues: CASTQTGWQTAGELFF. V usage is TRBV6-6 and J usage is TRBJ2-2; TRBD1 might be the D (6 bases). The germline V and J ends were trimmed by 7 bases and 6 bases, with 21 bases remaining between them. Germline V gives CDR1 MNHNY, CDR2 SVGAGI (reference sequence). The CDR3 spans 16 residues.

This clone was detected only a few times. The chain employs TRBV12-5 and TRBJ2-1; D not certain. The germline V gene encodes CDR1 LGHNT and CDR2 FRNRAP. V gave up 2 bases and J gave up 6 bases, with 5 bases separating them. The CDR3 is made up of 12 amino acids. The CDR3 nucleotides read TGTGCTAGTGGTTTGTTAGGCAATGAGCAGTTCTTC. Protein: CASGLLGNEQFF.

There are a few counts of this clone. The rearrangement uses TRBV7-8 and TRBJ1-2, with TRBD1 matching 9 bases. Germline values: CDR1 SGHVS, CDR2 FQNEAQ. The CDR3 has 15 residues. The V gene end was trimmed by 5 bases and the J gene end by 1 base; junction bases not matched to a gene: 5. DNA for the CDR3: TGTGCCAGCAGCCCCATGGACAGGGGTAACTATGGCTACACCTTC. Protein sequence: CASSPMDRGNYGYTF.

The DNA for the CDR3 is TGTGCCAGCTCACCAGGGGCACAGGGGGCTGGGGCCAACGTCCTGACTTTC. This gives the protein CASSPGAQGAGANVLTF. The J gene is TRBJ2-6, the V gene TRBV18, with 8 bases lining up with TRBD1. The CDR3 loop spans 17 amino acids. J gave up 2 bases and V 2 bases, and 5 bases lay outside the gene matches. CDR1 and CDR2 from the germline V gene are KGHSH and LQKENI.

The rearrangement joins TRBV5-1 to TRBJ2-2; 9 bases agree with TRBD2. Germline lookup yields CDR1 SGHRS and CDR2 YFSETQ. This CDR3 comprises 17 residues. The V and J ends lost 0 bases and 2 bases, in that order; junction bases with no gene match: 5. The CDR3 DNA follows: TGCGCCAGCAGCTTGGCTAGCGGGATCCTAAACACCGGGGAGCTGTTTTTT. Its translation is CASSLASGILNTGELFF.

This clone was detected a few times. This sequence joins TRBV28 and TRBJ1-3; no reliable D call. The V and J ends lost 6 bases and 0 bases respectively, with 18 bases between them. This CDR3 contains 17 residues. Germline V gives CDR1 MDHEN, CDR2 SYDVKM. Written as DNA, the CDR3 is TGTGCCAGCAGCCTCTCCTTGGGCAGCTCCTCTGGAAACACCATATATTTT. Amino acids: CASSLSLGSSSGNTIYF.